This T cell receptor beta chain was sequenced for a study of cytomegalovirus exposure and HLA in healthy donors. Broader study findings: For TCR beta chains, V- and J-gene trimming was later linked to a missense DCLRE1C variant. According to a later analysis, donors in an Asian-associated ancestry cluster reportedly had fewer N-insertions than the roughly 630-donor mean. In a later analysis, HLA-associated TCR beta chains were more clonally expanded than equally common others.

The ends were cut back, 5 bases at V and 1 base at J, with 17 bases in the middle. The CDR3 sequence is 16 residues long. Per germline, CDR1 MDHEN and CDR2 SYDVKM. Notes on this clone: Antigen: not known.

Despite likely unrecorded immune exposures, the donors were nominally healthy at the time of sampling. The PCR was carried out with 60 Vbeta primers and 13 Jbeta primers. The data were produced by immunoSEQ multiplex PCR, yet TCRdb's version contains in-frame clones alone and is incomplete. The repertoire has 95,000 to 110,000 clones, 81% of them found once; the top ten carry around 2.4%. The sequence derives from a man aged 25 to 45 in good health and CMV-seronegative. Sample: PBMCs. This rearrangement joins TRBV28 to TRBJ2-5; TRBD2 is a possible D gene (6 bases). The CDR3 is CASSGPGSGTQETQYF. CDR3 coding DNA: TGTGCCAGCAGTGGGCCCGGTAGCGGAACCCAAGAGACCCAGTACTTC.